A selection of T cell receptor beta chains follows, all from one sample in a study of T cells in Graves' hyperthyroidism and ophthalmopathy. Each CDR3 protein gets one entry after TCRdb re-called the multiplex PCR reads with MiXCR. This sample has under 350,000 distinct CDR3 sequences, with roughly 15% found just once. The source material was blood. These receptor sequences come from a middle-aged woman with Graves' ophthalmopathy. The CDR3 runs from the conserved cysteine through the conserved F or W. D genes are given only for firm matches. Size tells how often a clone was seen (once, few, many) or the class of an expanded clone, and some rows leave it out.

d_call clone_size j_call v_call cdr3_aa cdr3_nt
. many TRBJ2-7 TRBV12-3/TRBV12-4 CASSPIPPGNRNYEQYF TGTGCCAGCAGCCCTATTCCTCCCGGGAACCGTAACTACGAGCAGTACTTC
. many TRBJ1-2 TRBV24-1 CATSETQGYGYTF TGTGCCACCAGTGAAACACAGGGTTATGGCTACACCTTC
. few TRBJ1-1 TRBV20-1 CSASSQRDTEAFF TGCAGTGCTAGTAGTCAAAGGGATACTGAAGCTTTCTTT
. many TRBJ2-5 TRBV11-2 CASSFPRTNQETQYF TGTGCCAGCAGCTTTCCGAGGACAAACCAAGAGACCCAGTACTTC
. many TRBJ2-3 TRBV28 CASSSLPDTQYF TGTGCCAGCAGTTCTTTGCCAGATACGCAGTATTTT
. many TRBJ1-1 TRBV10-3 CAISLTGVAEAFF TGTGCCATCAGCTTGACGGGGGTGGCTGAAGCTTTCTTT
. . TRBJ1-1 TRBV6-9 CASSYPQGLNTEAFF TGTGCCAGCAGTTACCCCCAGGGTCTTAACACTGAAGCTTTCTTT
TRBD1 many TRBJ2-7 TRBV11-1 CASSFIQTGGTFYEQYF TGTGCCAGCAGCTTCATCCAGACAGGGGGGACCTTCTACGAGCAGTACTTC
. few TRBJ1-5 TRBV7-2 CAGSLRDQPQHF TGTGCCGGCAGCTTAAGGGATCAGCCCCAGCATTTT
. many TRBJ1-5 TRBV28 CASSTVLGVSNQPQHF TGTGCCAGCAGTACCGTTTTGGGGGTTAGCAATCAGCCCCAGCATTTT